Sequencing of this T cell receptor (beta chain) was carried out in a study of sequential checkpoint blockade in melanoma. As for treatment: randomized to nivolumab then ipilimumab (arm A) or the reverse (arm B). Germline loops: CDR1 SGHNT, CDR2 YYREEE (reference sequence). This CDR3 has 14 residues. V was clipped by 4 bases and J by 4 bases, with 12 bases between them. Sequenced by immunoSEQ multiplex PCR; TCRdb stores in-frame clones only, minus some. The sample has more than 10,000 clones, roughly 70% seen once; the top ten hold just over 25%. This chain uses TRBV5-4 with TRBJ2-1; possibly TRBD2 for D (5 bases). The receptor was derived from a human donor with melanoma. The sequencing used CD8+ T cells sorted from blood (inferred from file names), collected from a patient given nivolumab and ipilimumab in sequence. CDR3 in DNA: TGTGCCAGCAGCCCCGGAGGCGTGTACAATGAGCAGTTCTTC. Protein: CASSPGGVYNEQFF.